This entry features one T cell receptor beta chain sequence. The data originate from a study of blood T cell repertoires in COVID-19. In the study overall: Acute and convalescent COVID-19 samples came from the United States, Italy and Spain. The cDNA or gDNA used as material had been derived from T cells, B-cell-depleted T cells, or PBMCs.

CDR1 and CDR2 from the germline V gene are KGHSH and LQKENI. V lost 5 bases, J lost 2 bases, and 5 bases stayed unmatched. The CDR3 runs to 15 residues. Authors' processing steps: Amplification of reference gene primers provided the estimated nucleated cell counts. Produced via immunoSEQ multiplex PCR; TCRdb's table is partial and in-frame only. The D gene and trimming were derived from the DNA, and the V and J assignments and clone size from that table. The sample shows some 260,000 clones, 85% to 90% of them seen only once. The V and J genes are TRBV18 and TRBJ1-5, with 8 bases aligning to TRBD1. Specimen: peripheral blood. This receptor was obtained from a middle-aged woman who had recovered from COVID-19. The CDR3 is CASSSTGAGNQPQHF. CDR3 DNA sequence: TGTGCCAGCTCATCGACAGGGGCGGGCAATCAGCCCCAGCATTTT.